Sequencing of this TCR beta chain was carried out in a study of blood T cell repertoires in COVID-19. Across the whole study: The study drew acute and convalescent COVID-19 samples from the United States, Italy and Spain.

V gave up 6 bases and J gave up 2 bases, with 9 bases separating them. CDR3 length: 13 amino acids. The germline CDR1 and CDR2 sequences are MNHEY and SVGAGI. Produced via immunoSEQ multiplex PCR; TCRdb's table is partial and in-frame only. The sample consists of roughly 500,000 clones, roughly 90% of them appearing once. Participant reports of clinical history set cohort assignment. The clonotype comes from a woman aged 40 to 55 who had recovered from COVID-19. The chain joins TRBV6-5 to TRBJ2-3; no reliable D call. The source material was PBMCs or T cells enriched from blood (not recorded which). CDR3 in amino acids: CASSQFATDTQYF. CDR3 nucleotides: TGTGCCAGCAGCCAGTTTGCCACAGATACGCAGTATTTT.